These 6 T cell receptor beta chains were all obtained from the same sample, sequenced in a study of control samples from healthy donors and cancer patients. Method: immunoSEQ multiplex PCR; TCRdb's copy keeps in-frame clones and lacks some. The table lists over 110,000 clones, about 88% of them singletons. The sample was blood. The receptor set was obtained from a woman between 25 and 40 years old in good health.

The chain links TRBV9 to TRBJ2-7; D not resolved. Deletions cut 0 bases from V and 1 base from J, with 8 bases between. CDR3 length: 14 amino acids. CDR1 SGDLS and CDR2 YYNGEE come from the germline V gene. As DNA, the CDR3 is TGTGCCAGCAGCGTAGGGGTCGGATCCTACGAGCAGTACTTC. Translating gives CASSVGVGSYEQYF.

This clone has a single count. V usage is TRBV2 and J usage is TRBJ2-5; possible D gene TRBD2, 5 bases. CDR3 size: 12 residues. V gave up 8 bases and J gave up 5 bases, with 12 bases separating them. CDR1 is SNHLY, CDR2 FYNNEI, per germline. The DNA for the CDR3 is TGTGCCAGCGGTAGCGTTGGCGAGACCCAGTACTTC. Protein: CASGSVGETQYF.

This rearrangement joins TRBV5-6 to TRBJ2-7; 10 positions agree with TRBD1. In germline, CDR1 is SGHDT, CDR2 YYEEEE. V dropped 1 base and J dropped 5; count of bases not matched to a gene: 9. The CDR3 is 16 amino acids. CDR3 loop: CASSLLAGTGVNEQYF. The CDR3 DNA is TGTGCCAGCAGCTTGCTTGCCGGGACAGGGGTCAACGAGCAGTACTTC.

This chain uses TRBV10-1 with TRBJ2-1; D may correspond to TRBD1 or TRBD2 (5 bases each). Looked up from germline, CDR1 is WNHNN and CDR2 is SYGVQD (reference sequence). The V and J ends lost 6 bases and 6 bases respectively, with 12 bases between them. The CDR3 runs 13 residues. CDR3: CASSAGASNEQFF. The CDR3 DNA is TGCGCCAGCAGCGCCGGGGCCAGCAATGAGCAGTTCTTC.

This rearrangement joins TRBV6-5 to TRBJ2-7, with D possibly being TRBD2 (5 bases). This CDR3 region has 14 residues. Trimming took off 4 bases at V and 0 bases at J, with 10 bases between the two ends. In germline, CDR1 is MNHEY, CDR2 SVGAGI. CDR3: CASSFLARSYEQYF. The CDR3 nucleotides read TGTGCCAGCAGTTTCCTAGCTCGCTCCTACGAGCAGTACTTC.

J is TRBJ1-5 and V is TRBV14; a weak D match, TRBD1 (5 bases). The germline V gene encodes CDR1 SGHDN and CDR2 FVKESK. V was trimmed by 4 bases and J by 3 bases, leaving 16 bases between them. This CDR3 contains 16 residues. The CDR3 region is CASSPQGGGINQPQHF. CDR3 DNA: TGTGCCAGCAGCCCTCAGGGTGGGGGGATCAATCAGCCCCAGCATTTT.